The 22 T cell receptor beta chains listed next were all sequenced from one sample in a study of vaccination effects on CD4 cells after COVID-19. Subsequent to a culture period of 10 days, CD4+ T cells were isolated. Their specific antigens are unknown. The data were produced by immunoSEQ multiplex PCR, yet TCRdb's version contains in-frame clones alone and is incomplete. The data show tens of thousands of clones, with 65% to 70% seen just once and 4% to 5% held by the top ten. The sequences come from CD4+ T cells from PBMCs cultured without peptide, collected before COVID-19 vaccination. These receptors were taken from a human donor who received a COVID-19 vaccine.

The chain couples TRBV5-1 to TRBJ2-2, with D perhaps TRBD2 (5 bases). The germline gives CDR1 SGHRS, CDR2 YFSETQ. The CDR3 covers 14 residues. V shed 4 bases and J shed 4 bases, with 11 bases lying between them. CDR3 protein: CASSGRTGTGELFF. As DNA, the CDR3 is TGCGCCAGCAGCGGAAGGACTGGCACCGGGGAGCTGTTTTTT.

The J gene is TRBJ1-1, the V gene TRBV4-1, with D perhaps TRBD1 (5 bases). CDR3 length equals 15 residues. Trimming took 0 bases from V and 6 from J, leaving 14 bases between them. The V gene's germline CDR1 is MGHRA and CDR2 YSYEKL. CDR3 nucleotide sequence: TGCGCCAGCAGCCAAGATCCGGGACCAAGATCTGAAGCTTTCTTT. Protein: CASSQDPGPRSEAFF.

The CDR3 DNA reads TGTGCCAGCAGCTCTCGACAGGGAGGTCACGAGCAGTACTTC. This codes for CASSSRQGGHEQYF. V usage is TRBV21-1 and J usage is TRBJ2-7; whether TRBD1, the table's D call, matches the DNA was not checked. TRBV21-1 is a pseudogene segment. CDR3 length: 14 residues.

This clone came up once. The gene calls are TRBV6-5 and TRBJ1-1, with D possibly matching TRBD1 (6 bases). The V gene's germline CDR1 is MNHEY and CDR2 SVGAGI. The CDR3 contains 13 residues. V was clipped by 11 bases and J by 3 bases, with 16 bases between them. CDR3 coding DNA: TGTGCCCTAACAGGGAACGTCCACACTGAAGCTTTCTTT. Translation gives CALTGNVHTEAFF.

The chain employs TRBV7-9 and TRBJ1-1; possibly TRBD1 for D (5 bases). CDR3 size: 15 residues. The ends were cut back, 2 bases at V and 1 base at J, with 11 bases in the middle. CDR1 SEHNR and CDR2 FQNEAQ come from the germline V gene (reference sequence). The CDR3 protein is CASSLRGSGNTEAFF. As DNA, the CDR3 is TGTGCCAGCAGCTTAAGGGGCTCGGGGAACACTGAAGCTTTCTTT.

The CDR3 sequence: CASSQDATRAGDGGAFF. The CDR3 DNA reads as TGCGCCAGCAGCCAAGACGCAACTAGAGCCGGTGACGGCGGAGCTTTCTTT. The chain joins TRBV4-1 to TRBJ1-1, with unresolved D. The germline CDR1 and CDR2 sequences are MGHRA and YSYEKL. The CDR3 sequence is 17 residues long. Trimming took 0 bases from V and 10 from J, leaving 24 bases between them.

V and J are TRBV11-2 and TRBJ1-1, with TRBD1 identical over 7 bases. From germline, CDR1 is SGHAT and CDR2 FQNNGV. V shed 1 base, J shed 6 bases, and the junction held 5 bases outside the gene matches. The CDR3 sequence is 14 residues long. Written as DNA, the CDR3 is TGTGCCAGCAGCTTAGGGGACAGATTTCCTGAAGCTTTCTTT. Its translation: CASSLGDRFPEAFF.

The V gene is TRBV24-1, the J gene TRBJ2-1, with a tentative D call TRBD2 (6 bases). The CDR3 consists of 16 residues. V lost 0 bases to trimming and J lost 6 bases, with 14 bases between them. The V gene's germline CDR1 is KGHDR and CDR2 SFDVKD. This chain's CDR3 is CATSDLPGESGNEQFF. CDR3 nucleotides: TGTGCCACCAGTGATTTGCCGGGGGAAAGCGGCAATGAGCAGTTCTTC.

The chain uses TRBV18 and TRBJ1-3; the D gene is possibly TRBD1 (5 bases). Germline-derived CDR1 and CDR2 are KGHSH and LQKENI. The CDR3 extends over 17 amino acids. Trimming stripped 4 bases from V and 2 bases from J, with 18 bases between. The CDR3 coding sequence is TGTGCCAGCTCACGAACCGGAGGACAAGGTGCTGGAAACACCATATATTTT. Protein: CASSRTGGQGAGNTIYF.

The genes are TRBV7-2 and TRBJ2-5, with D possibly being TRBD2 (5 bases). V was shortened by 0 bases and J by 1 base, with 9 bases between the two germline ends. The CDR3 is 15 residues long. The germline gives CDR1 SGHTA, CDR2 FQGNSA. The DNA for the CDR3 is TGTGCCAGCAGCTTAGCGGGAGCGGCCCAAGAGACCCAGTACTTC. Translating it yields CASSLAGAAQETQYF.

This clone was seen more than once but under ten times. The CDR3 sequence is CASSPGQVVSGYTF. The CDR3 nucleotides are TGCGCCAGCAGCCCGGGACAGGTAGTCTCTGGCTACACCTTC. The gene calls are TRBV5-1 and TRBJ1-2, with TRBD1 matching 8 bases. Germline V gene sequence: CDR1 SGHRS, CDR2 YFSETQ. Trimming took 4 bases from V and 7 from J; bases not matched to a gene: 9. The CDR3 covers 14 residues. Supplemented by reference TRBV5-1 and TRBJ1-2, the full variable domain reads KAGVTQTPRYLIKTRGQQVTLSCSPISGHRSVSWYQQTPGQGLQFLFEYFSETQRNKGNFPGRFSGRQFSNSRSEMNVSTLELGDSALYLCASSPGQVVSGYTFGSGTRLTVV.

The gene calls are TRBV24-1 and TRBJ2-5; 10 positions match TRBD2. The CDR3 consists of 16 residues. Unmatched junction bases numbered 6, after V lost 3 bases and J lost 3 bases. From germline, CDR1 is KGHDR and CDR2 SFDVKD. The CDR3 bases are TGTGCCACCAGTGATCCGAGCGGGGGGGCCGAAGAGACCCAGTACTTC. Translation: CATSDPSGGAEETQYF.

This chain joins TRBV11-2 and TRBJ2-2; D not resolved. The CDR3 sequence is 12 residues long. Germline values: CDR1 SGHAT, CDR2 FQNNGV. V was shortened by 5 bases and J by 10 bases, with 11 bases between the two germline ends. CDR3 bases: TGTGCCAGCAGCCCACCCCTTCAGGAGCTGTTTTTT. This encodes CASSPPLQELFF.

The chain is built from TRBV10-3 and TRBJ1-2; D may be TRBD1 (6 bases). This CDR3 comprises 16 residues. Trimming stripped 2 bases from V and 5 bases from J, with 18 bases between. In germline, CDR1 is ENHRY, CDR2 SYGVKD. The CDR3 is CAISEIWTVIRYGYTF. CDR3 DNA sequence: TGTGCCATCAGTGAGATTTGGACAGTTATTAGGTATGGCTACACCTTC.

The rearrangement joins TRBV9 to TRBJ1-1; possibly TRBD1 for D (5 bases). The germline gives CDR1 SGDLS, CDR2 YYNGEE. CDR3 length equals 15 residues. The V end lost 0 bases, the J end lost 4 bases, and 13 bases lay between the germline ends. The CDR3 region is CASSVEQGVATEAFF. The CDR3 DNA reads TGTGCCAGCAGCGTAGAGCAGGGCGTCGCCACTGAAGCTTTCTTT.

The table lists this clone with a few counts. The chain uses TRBV20-1 and TRBJ2-5; the match to TRBD2 covers 12 bases. The junction had 9 bases not matched to a gene; V was cut back by 3 bases and J by 7 bases. The CDR3 is 15 residues long. Germline lookup yields CDR1 DFQATT and CDR2 SNEGSKA (reference sequence). The CDR3, as DNA: TGCAGTGCTAGTGATACTAGCGGGGGGCCTAGGACCCAGTACTTC. Translating gives CSASDTSGGPRTQYF.

V and J are TRBV15 and TRBJ1-2; 8 bases match TRBD1. The V gene's germline CDR1 is LNHNV and CDR2 YYDKDF (reference sequence). V shed 1 base, J shed 6 bases, and the junction held 7 bases outside the gene matches. The CDR3 consists of 15 residues. The DNA for the CDR3 is TGTGCCACCAGCAGAGGTTTACAGGGGGATAATGGCTACACCTTC. Amino acids: CATSRGLQGDNGYTF. The whole variable domain, filled in from reference TRBV15 and TRBJ1-2, reads DAMVIQNPRYQVTQFGKPVTLSCSQTLNHNVMYWYQQKSSQAPKLLFHYYDKDFNNEADTPDNFQSRRPNTSFCFLDIRSPGLGDTAMYLCATSRGLQGDNGYTFGSGTRLTVV.

The gene calls are TRBV9 and TRBJ1-1; D is undetermined. This CDR3 is built from 14 residues. V shed 2 bases and J shed 0 bases, with 8 bases lying between them. The germline V gene encodes CDR1 SGDLS and CDR2 YYNGEE. CDR3 protein: CASSVRSVNTEAFF. CDR3 DNA sequence: TGTGCCAGCAGCGTTCGATCCGTGAACACTGAAGCTTTCTTT.

This clone has more than one count but fewer than ten. The chain uses TRBV27 and TRBJ2-7, with 7 bases fitting TRBD2. Per germline, CDR1 MNHEY and CDR2 SMNVEV (reference sequence). This CDR3 is 13 amino acids long. Trimming took 10 bases from V and 3 from J; bases not matched to a gene: 9. The CDR3 nucleotides read TGTGCCAACGGGGGGTCGCGGGTCTACGAGCAGTACTTC. It yields the protein CANGGSRVYEQYF.

The J gene is TRBJ2-7, the V gene TRBV6-6; 7 positions match TRBD2. Germline CDR1 MNHNY, CDR2 SVGAGI (reference sequence). The CDR3 sequence is 15 residues long. Germline trimming cut 3 bases from V and 0 bases from J; bases unmatched to any gene: 5. The CDR3 reads CASSYSGRSSYEQYF. The CDR3 bases are TGTGCCAGCAGTTATAGCGGGCGTAGCTCCTACGAGCAGTACTTC.

The genes are TRBV6-5 and TRBJ1-6; 10 positions agree with TRBD1. Germline values: CDR1 MNHEY, CDR2 SVGAGI. CDR3 length equals 15 residues. J lost 5 bases, V lost 7 bases, and 5 bases had no gene match. CDR3 protein: CASKIGTGDNSPLHF. Here the CDR3 DNA reads TGTGCCAGCAAGATCGGGACAGGGGATAATTCACCCCTCCACTTT.

The chain has TRBV9 and TRBJ2-1; D perhaps matches TRBD1 (6 bases). Trimming stripped 0 bases from V and 6 bases from J, with 19 bases between. The CDR3 is 17 amino acids. Germline values: CDR1 SGDLS, CDR2 YYNGEE. CDR3 sequence reads: CASSVGFWGTPPNEQFF. The CDR3 region has the DNA TGTGCCAGCAGCGTAGGGTTTTGGGGGACACCACCCAATGAGCAGTTCTTC.